What follows are 4 T cell receptor beta chains derived from one specimen sequenced in a study of human T cells and chemical hapten exposure. TCRdb called the RACE reads again in MiXCR, with one record for every CDR3 protein. This sample has 95,000 to 150,000 distinct CDR3 sequences, with roughly an eighth found just once. Time point defined: patch test 1, 2 weeks after DPC sensitization. Treatment indicated: therapeutic diphenylcyclopropenone sensitization with weekly scalp DPC. The sequences come from whole blood, collected in connection with sensitization to the hapten diphenylcyclopropenone (DPC). These receptors were collected from a man aged 18 to 29 with alopecia areata. Some clones in this sample may be carry-over from other donors' samples.

The J gene is TRBJ1-1, the V gene TRBV28; D remains ambiguous. The CDR3 consists of 10 residues. V was shortened by 6 bases and J by 4 bases, with 3 bases between the two germline ends. In germline, CDR1 is MDHEN, CDR2 SYDVKM. The CDR3 sequence: CASSLTEAFF. In DNA, the CDR3 is TGTGCCAGCAGCCTCACTGAAGCTTTCTTT.

The sample holds a few counts of this clonotype. V usage is TRBV6-2 or TRBV6-3 and J usage is TRBJ1-1, with 8 bases aligning to TRBD1. Germline lookup yields CDR1 MNHEY and CDR2 SVGEGT. The CDR3 is made up of 16 amino acids. Trimming removed 6 bases from V and 10 bases from J; junction bases left unmatched: 19. CDR3 nucleotide sequence: TGTGCCAGCAGACCCAAGGGACAGGCGGCTATCGGAAGAGCTTTCTTT. Its translation: CASRPKGQAAIGRAFF.

This clonotype showed up just once. The chain employs TRBV29-1 and TRBJ2-2; D uncertain. The ends were cut back, 7 bases at V and 3 bases at J, with 6 bases in the middle. CDR3 length: 11 residues. CDR1 SQVTM and CDR2 ANQGSEA come from the germline V gene. This chain's CDR3 is CSATDTGELFF. CDR3 DNA: TGCAGCGCCACAGACACCGGGGAGCTGTTTTTT.

This rearrangement joins TRBV6-6 to TRBJ2-2; D unresolved. The germline CDR1 and CDR2 sequences are MNHNY and SVGAGI (reference sequence). Trimming stripped 4 bases from V and 5 bases from J, with 8 bases between. This CDR3 contains 13 residues. The CDR3 DNA reads TGTGCCAGCAGTTTTACTAAGACCGGGGAGCTGTTTTTT. It specifies CASSFTKTGELFF.